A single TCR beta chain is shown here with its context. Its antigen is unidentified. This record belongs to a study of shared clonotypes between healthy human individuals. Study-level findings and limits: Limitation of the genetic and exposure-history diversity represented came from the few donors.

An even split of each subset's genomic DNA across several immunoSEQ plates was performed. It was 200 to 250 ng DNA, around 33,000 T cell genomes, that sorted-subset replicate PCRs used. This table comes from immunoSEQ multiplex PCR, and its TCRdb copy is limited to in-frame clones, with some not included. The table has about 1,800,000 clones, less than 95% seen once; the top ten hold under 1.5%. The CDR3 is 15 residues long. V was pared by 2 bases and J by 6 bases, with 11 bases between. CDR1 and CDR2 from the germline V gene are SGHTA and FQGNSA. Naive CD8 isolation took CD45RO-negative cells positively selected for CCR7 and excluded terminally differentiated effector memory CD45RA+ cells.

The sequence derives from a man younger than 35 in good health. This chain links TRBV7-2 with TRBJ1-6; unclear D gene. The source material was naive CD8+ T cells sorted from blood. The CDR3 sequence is CASSLNLASNSPLHF. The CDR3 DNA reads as TGTGCCAGCAGCTTAAATCTAGCTAGTAATTCACCCCTCCACTTT.